The 21 T cell receptor beta chains reported below all come from one sample, sequenced in a study of T cells after yellow fever vaccination. TCRdb re-called the 5' RACE reads through MiXCR, storing one row per CDR3 protein. The sample records a few hundred thousand distinct CDR3 sequences, less than 9% being singletons. The input for sequencing was CD4+ T cells sorted from PBMCs, taken 15 days after the yellow fever booster vaccination. The origin of the receptors is a man aged 30 to 45 who received the YFV17D yellow fever vaccine.

This clonotype was counted only a few times. The V gene is TRBV5-1, the J gene TRBJ1-1, with 8 bases fitting TRBD1. Trimming at V came to 1 base and at J to 6 bases, leaving 8 bases not matched to a gene. The CDR3 length is 15 residues. Germline lookup yields CDR1 SGHRS and CDR2 YFSETQ. The CDR3 DNA reads as TGCGCCAGCAGCTTGACGAAGGACAGGGACCCTGAAGCTTTCTTT. This sequence encodes CASSLTKDRDPEAFF.

CDR3 amino acids: CAWSSWLPKNIQYF. The CDR3 DNA is TGTGCCTGGAGTAGCTGGTTACCCAAAAACATTCAGTACTTC. The chain links TRBV30 to TRBJ2-4; D gene uncertain. This CDR3 contains 14 residues. In germline, CDR1 is GTSNPN, CDR2 SVGIG (reference sequence). V was trimmed by 2 bases and J by 2 bases, leaving 10 bases between them.

CDR3 bases: TGTGCCAGCAGCAAACGGACAGGTCACTACGAGCAGTACTTC. It specifies CASSKRTGHYEQYF. V gene TRBV7-2 combines with J gene TRBJ2-7; TRBD1 matches 7 bases. The CDR3 is 14 amino acids. CDR1 and CDR2 (germline): SGHTA, FQGNSA. J gave up 3 bases and V 5 bases, and 7 bases lay outside the gene matches.

This clonotype has at least ten counts. The rearrangement joins TRBV28 to TRBJ2-1; 11 bases agree with TRBD2. Trimming at V came to 4 bases and at J to 2 bases, leaving 1 base not matched to a gene. The V gene's germline CDR1 is MDHEN and CDR2 SYDVKM. This CDR3 spans 15 amino acids. The CDR3 loop is CASSSSGRPYNEQFF. CDR3 in DNA: TGTGCCAGCAGTTCTAGCGGGAGGCCCTACAATGAGCAGTTCTTC.

This clonotype was counted at least ten times. This chain connects TRBV10-3 to TRBJ2-5; D ambiguous. The germline V and J ends were trimmed by 2 bases and 2 bases, with 0 bases remaining between them. This CDR3 spans 11 amino acids. Germline V CDR1 and CDR2: ENHRY, SYGVKD. CDR3 sequence reads: CAISEQETQYF. CDR3 sequence (DNA): TGTGCCATCAGTGAGCAAGAGACCCAGTACTTC.

CDR3 nucleotides: TGTGCCAGCAGGCCGGACGAGTACGAGCAGTACTTC. Protein: CASRPDEYEQYF. V is TRBV6-5 and J is TRBJ2-7; D not certain. Trimming took off 6 bases at V and 4 bases at J, with 10 bases between the two ends. Germline loops: CDR1 MNHEY, CDR2 SVGAGI. This CDR3 contains 12 residues.

About this clonotype itself: One end of the junction is discordant with germline, which a read error may explain. V gene TRBV7-2 combines with J gene TRBJ2-5; 11 nucleotides line up with TRBD2. Germline CDR1 SGHTA, CDR2 FQGNSA. CDR3 length equals 14 residues. The CDR3 bases are TGTGCCAGCAGCATAGCGGGAGGGCAGAAGACCCAGTACTTC. It codes for CASSIAGGQKTQYF.

This clonotype was counted only a few times. The gene calls are TRBV7-8 and TRBJ2-7, with D unresolved. V was pared by 3 bases and J by 3 bases, with 9 bases between. The germline V gene has CDR1 SGHVS and CDR2 FQNEAQ. This CDR3 is built from 13 residues. DNA of the CDR3: TGTGCCAGCAGCTTCGGACGCGACTACGAGCAGTACTTC. This encodes CASSFGRDYEQYF.

The chain uses TRBV15 and TRBJ2-1; weak D call: TRBD2 (6 bases). This CDR3 is 14 amino acids long. The V end lost 0 bases, the J end lost 8 bases, and 11 bases lay between the germline ends. Germline V gene data show CDR1 as LNHNV and CDR2 as YYDKDF (reference sequence). CDR3 in DNA: TGTGCCACCAGCAGAGATCCCGGGAGCGATGAGCAGTTCTTC. Protein sequence: CATSRDPGSDEQFF.

This rearrangement joins TRBV20-1 to TRBJ2-7, with 9 positions matching TRBD1. J gave up 6 bases and V 3 bases, and 12 bases lay outside the gene matches. Per the germline V gene, CDR1 is DFQATT and CDR2 is SNEGSKA (reference sequence). This CDR3 is built from 15 residues. The CDR3 protein is CSARESLTGGFEQYF. In nucleotides, the CDR3 is TGCAGTGCTAGGGAGTCTTTGACAGGGGGGTTCGAGCAGTACTTC.

This chain joins TRBV7-6 and TRBJ2-5; 12 nucleotides line up with TRBD2. V was pared by 2 bases and J by 5 bases, with 18 bases of the junction left unmatched. The CDR3 loop spans 20 amino acids. The germline gives CDR1 SGHVS, CDR2 FNYEAQ. The CDR3: CASSLPRTSGKVGVGETQYF. DNA for the CDR3: TGTGCCAGCAGCTTACCTCGGACTAGCGGGAAAGTCGGTGTTGGGGAGACCCAGTACTTC.

In its sample, this clonotype was seen a few times. The rearrangement joins TRBV6-1 to TRBJ2-1, with unresolved D. The CDR3 covers 15 residues. Germline assignment: CDR1 MNHNS and CDR2 SASEGT. V was clipped by 8 bases and J by 5 bases, with 19 bases between them. CDR3 nucleotides: TGTGCCAGCGGACCGCTAGGGATGAGGAACAATGAGCAGTTCTTC. It translates to CASGPLGMRNNEQFF.

This clonotype occurred a few times. This chain links TRBV6-2 or TRBV6-3 with TRBJ1-1; D is unresolved. Germline values: CDR1 MNHEY, CDR2 SVGEGT. V was trimmed by 2 bases and J by 2 bases, leaving 9 bases between them. There are 14 residues in the CDR3. CDR3 amino acids: CASSYQSSNTEAFF. In nucleotides, the CDR3 is TGTGCCAGCAGTTACCAGAGCTCAAACACTGAAGCTTTCTTT.

A few counts support this clonotype. V usage is TRBV3-1 and J usage is TRBJ2-1; D remains ambiguous. The germline V and J ends were trimmed by 1 base and 10 bases, with 11 bases remaining between them. The CDR3 contains 13 residues. Germline CDR1 LGHDT, CDR2 YNNKEL (reference sequence). CDR3 amino acids: CASSQGVSREQFF. For the CDR3, the DNA is TGTGCCAGCAGCCAAGGTGTCAGCAGGGAGCAGTTCTTC.

This clonotype was picked up many times. The V gene is TRBV27, the J gene TRBJ2-5; 7 bases line up with TRBD2. The junction had 11 bases not matched to a gene; V was cut back by 5 bases and J by 5 bases. CDR1 MNHEY and CDR2 SMNVEV come from the germline V gene (reference sequence). The CDR3 is 15 residues long. CDR3 region: CASSTRYGGGETQYF. DNA of the CDR3: TGTGCCAGCAGTACCCGATATGGGGGAGGGGAGACCCAGTACTTC.

This clonotype has only a few counts. This chain links TRBV6-1 with TRBJ2-1; maybe TRBD1 (6 bases). CDR3 size: 11 residues. V lost 2 bases and J 15 bases, leaving 11 bases between the germline ends. CDR1 MNHNS and CDR2 SASEGT come from the germline V gene. The CDR3 protein is CASSETWGRFF. CDR3 sequence (DNA): TGTGCCAGCAGTGAAACATGGGGGCGGTTCTTC.

This clonotype was seen more than once but under ten times. The genes are TRBV20-1 and TRBJ2-3; 16 nucleotides line up with TRBD2. CDR1 and CDR2 (germline): DFQATT, SNEGSKA (reference sequence). This CDR3 comprises 19 residues. Trimming took 3 bases from V and 4 from J; bases not matched to a gene: 13. The CDR3 region has the DNA TGCAGTGCTAGCGACCCTCCGGGACTAGCGGGAGGGCCCCCAGATACGCAGTATTTT. Translation gives CSASDPPGLAGGPPDTQYF.

CDR3 bases: TGTGCCAGCAGTGATTTTTCGAGGACATTAACCTACGAGCAGTACTTC. Translation gives CASSDFSRTLTYEQYF. This chain uses TRBV6-1 with TRBJ2-7, with D maybe TRBD1 (5 bases). Germline V gene sequence: CDR1 MNHNS, CDR2 SASEGT. Trimming cost V 3 bases and J 2 bases, with 17 bases left between them. The CDR3 is 16 residues long.

This clonotype came up a few times. The rearrangement uses TRBV7-8 and TRBJ2-5, with D maybe TRBD1 (6 bases). Germline V gene sequence: CDR1 SGHVS, CDR2 FQNEAQ. The CDR3 totals 15 residues. Trimming removed 5 bases from V and 2 bases from J, with 15 bases in between. CDR3 region: CASSPHGQRQETQYF. Here the CDR3 DNA reads TGTGCCAGCAGCCCACACGGACAGAGACAAGAGACCCAGTACTTC.

This clonotype was counted at least ten times. V and J are TRBV20-1 and TRBJ2-7; no reliable D call. The germline CDR1 and CDR2 sequences are DFQATT and SNEGSKA (reference sequence). V shed 6 bases and J shed 0 bases, with 15 bases lying between them. The CDR3 totals 14 residues. The CDR3 sequence is CSADPRRISYEQYF. CDR3 coding DNA: TGCAGTGCAGACCCCAGGAGAATCTCCTACGAGCAGTACTTC.

This clonotype was counted at least ten times. The chain recombines TRBV6-1 with TRBJ2-7, with D maybe TRBD1 (7 bases). Trimming left V 7 bases short and J 4 bases short, with 17 bases between. This CDR3 contains 14 residues. Germline loops: CDR1 MNHNS, CDR2 SASEGT. CDR3 sequence reads: CASTGGLAPYEQYF. The CDR3 DNA sequence: TGTGCCAGCACAGGGGGGCTAGCCCCATACGAGCAGTACTTC.